The rows below give T cell receptor beta chains drawn from one sample of a study of vaccination effects on CD4 cells after COVID-19. The data were produced by immunoSEQ multiplex PCR, yet TCRdb's version contains in-frame clones alone and is incomplete. The sample lists around 41,000 clones, roughly 80% seen once, with less than 3.5% in the top ten. No antigen has been identified for these receptors. Here the sequenced sample was CD4+ T cells from PBMCs cultured without peptide, taken before COVID-19 vaccination. These receptors were obtained from a human donor who received a COVID-19 vaccine. Both conserved end residues are part of each CDR3. A D gene is named only where the DNA matches it firmly. The size entry is marked missing in some rows and otherwise reads once, few, many or a size class.

size	D	V	J	CDR3	DNA
.	TRBD2	TRBV5-1	TRBJ2-3	CATTLAGGLDTQYF	TGCGCCACGACCCTAGCGGGGGGGCTTGACACGCAGTATTTT
few	.	TRBV14	TRBJ1-2	CASSQGTVYGYTF	TGTGCCAGCAGCCAAGGGACCGTCTATGGCTACACCTTC
.	TRBD1	TRBV19	TRBJ2-2	CASSAQGASDGELFF	TGTGCCAGTAGTGCGCAGGGGGCTTCAGACGGGGAGCTGTTTTTT
.	.	TRBV4-2	TRBJ2-1	CASSQDWAGNNEQFF	TGTGCCAGCAGCCAAGACTGGGCGGGGAACAATGAGCAGTTCTTC
.	TRBD1	TRBV6-2/TRBV6-3	TRBJ2-2	CASSPGQGPRATNTGELFF	TGTGCCAGCAGTCCGGGACAGGGCCCACGAGCCACGAACACCGGGGAGCTGTTTTTT
.	TRBD1	TRBV7-8	TRBJ2-4	CASSPRQGNAKNIQYF	TGTGCCAGCAGCCCAAGACAGGGTAATGCCAAAAACATTCAGTACTTC
.	TRBD1	TRBV5-8	TRBJ1-5	CASTPGQGDNQPQHF	TGTGCCAGCACCCCGGGACAGGGTGACAATCAGCCCCAGCATTTT
.	TRBD1	TRBV24-1	TRBJ2-1	CATSDTGGTPPYNEQFF	TGTGCCACCAGTGACACAGGGGGAACTCCTCCCTACAATGAGCAGTTCTTC
.	TRBD1	TRBV6-5	TRBJ1-2	CASSYSRGGAGYTF	TGTGCCAGCAGTTATTCCAGGGGGGGGGCAGGCTACACCTTC
.	.	TRBV5-6	TRBJ2-3	CASSPWSTDTQYF	TGTGCCAGCAGCCCTTGGAGCACAGATACGCAGTATTTT
.	TRBD1	TRBV29-1	TRBJ1-1	CSVHRTGVSGTEAFF	TGCAGCGTTCATCGGACAGGAGTCTCAGGCACTGAAGCTTTCTTT
.	.	TRBV6-5	TRBJ2-5	CASSYGAHSQETQYF	TGTGCCAGCAGTTACGGGGCACACTCTCAAGAGACCCAGTACTTC
.	.	TRBV20-1	TRBJ2-1	CSARGGLEQFF	TGCAGTGCTAGAGGTGGACTAGAGCAGTTCTTC
.	.	TRBV2	TRBJ2-2	CASSEGWAGELFF	TGTGCCAGCAGTGAAGGTTGGGCCGGGGAGCTGTTTTTT
few	.	TRBV5-1	TRBJ2-2	CASSLLQSTGELFF	TGCGCCAGCAGCCTACTACAGTCCACCGGGGAGCTGTTTTTT
once	TRBD1	TRBV2	TRBJ1-2	CASDRGDYGYTF	TGTGCCAGCGACAGGGGGGACTATGGCTACACCTTC
.	TRBD1	TRBV25-1	TRBJ1-4	CASRPDRGAGKLFF	TGTGCCAGCAGACCGGACAGGGGAGCGGGAAAACTGTTTTTT
few	.	TRBV7-3	TRBJ1-2	CASSLSPGTGGYTF	TGTGCCAGCAGCTTAAGTCCAGGGACCGGTGGCTACACCTTC
.	.	TRBV9	TRBJ1-2	CASRKTGTGDYGYTF	TGTGCCAGCAGGAAAACAGGGACTGGGGACTATGGCTACACCTTC
.	TRBD1	TRBV7-2	TRBJ2-2	CASSLMGQGATGELFF	TGTGCCAGCAGCTTAATGGGGCAGGGGGCGACCGGGGAGCTGTTTTTT
.	.	TRBV21-1	TRBJ1-6	CASSIKENSPLHF	TGTGCCAGCAGCATTAAGGAAAATTCACCCCTCCACTTT
.	TRBD2	TRBV27	TRBJ2-3	CASSPLGLAGSEADTQYF	TGTGCCAGCAGTCCCCTGGGACTAGCGGGGTCGGAGGCAGATACGCAGTATTTT
.	.	TRBV6-1	TRBJ2-3	CASSESGLYTQYF	TGTGCCAGCAGTGAATCGGGACTTTATACGCAGTATTTT
.	.	TRBV4-1	TRBJ2-3	CASSQGWESLGDTQYF	TGCGCCAGCAGCCAAGGGTGGGAGTCTCTGGGGGATACGCAGTATTTT
.	.	TRBV5-1	TRBJ2-2	CASSLSARVDGGTGELFF	TGCGCCAGCAGCTTGTCGGCTCGGGTCGACGGCGGCACCGGGGAGCTGTTTTTT
.	.	TRBV24-1	TRBJ1-1	CATSDSRGGAPTEAFF	TGTGCCACCAGTGATTCGCGGGGGGGGGCCCCCACTGAAGCTTTCTTT
few	.	TRBV6-6	TRBJ1-5	CASTRQEYNQPQHF	TGTGCCAGCACCCGACAGGAGTACAATCAGCCCCAGCATTTT
.	.	TRBV6-5	TRBJ1-6	CASSYGQGSYNSPLHF	TGTGCCAGCAGTTACGGGCAGGGGTCCTATAATTCACCCCTCCACTTT
.	.	TRBV4-2	TRBJ1-2	CASSHDSGGGEVNYGYTF	TGTGCCAGCAGCCATGACTCGGGCGGGGGGGAGGTTAACTATGGCTACACCTTC
.	.	TRBV6-5	TRBJ1-3	CASSYLGRADNTIYF	TGTGCCAGCAGTTACTTGGGCAGGGCAGACAACACCATATATTTT
.	.	TRBV7-9	TRBJ2-3	CASSEGGDTQYF	TGTGCCAGCAGCGAGGGGGGGGATACGCAGTATTTT
.	.	TRBV10-3	TRBJ1-6	CAISVQDGSPLHF	TGTGCCATCAGTGTACAGGACGGATCACCCCTCCACTTT
.	TRBD2	TRBV9	TRBJ2-1	CASSVAGGTYNEQFF	TGTGCCAGCAGCGTAGCGGGGGGAACTTACAATGAGCAGTTCTTC
.	.	TRBV6-2/TRBV6-3	TRBJ1-6	CASSYGHRTNSPLHF	TGTGCCAGCAGTTACGGGCACAGAACCAATTCACCCCTCCACTTT
once	TRBD2	TRBV6-5	TRBJ2-5	CASSYTQPGLEETQYF	TGTGCCAGCAGTTATACCCAGCCGGGACTAGAAGAGACCCAGTACTTC
few	.	TRBV11-2	TRBJ1-2	CASSLAQGRPWDYGYTF	TGTGCCAGCAGCTTAGCCCAGGGACGCCCTTGGGACTATGGCTACACCTTC
.	TRBD2	TRBV24-1	TRBJ2-1	CATSDVGTSVYNEQFF	TGTGCCACCAGTGACGTTGGGACTAGCGTTTACAATGAGCAGTTCTTC
.	TRBD2	TRBV3-1/TRBV3-2	TRBJ2-1	CASRQTSGGDYNEQFF	TGTGCCAGCAGGCAAACTAGCGGGGGGGACTACAATGAGCAGTTCTTC
.	.	TRBV19	TRBJ2-2	CASRADGGAQGELFF	TGTGCCAGTAGGGCAGACGGAGGGGCGCAAGGGGAGCTGTTTTTT
.	.	TRBV6-6	TRBJ1-2	CASSLTPGAVGMYGYTF	TGTGCCAGCAGTCTTACCCCAGGGGCGGTAGGGATGTATGGCTACACCTTC
.	.	TRBV5-1	TRBJ1-5	CASSLGGDQPQHF	TGCGCCAGCAGCTTGGGGGGAGATCAGCCCCAGCATTTT
.	.	TRBV9	TRBJ2-6	CASSVDASSLSWGANVLTF	TGTGCCAGCAGCGTAGATGCTTCCTCACTCTCCTGGGGGGCCAACGTCCTGACTTTC
.	TRBD1	TRBV20-1	TRBJ1-2	CSVGQVDGYTF	TGCAGTGTTGGACAGGTCGACGGCTACACCTTC
.	.	TRBV11-2	TRBJ2-3	CASSPVGAGTDTQYF	TGTGCCAGCAGCCCCGTAGGTGCGGGGACAGATACGCAGTATTTT
.	.	TRBV5-8	TRBJ1-2	CASSPRRADIYGYTF	TGTGCCAGCAGCCCCAGGAGGGCCGATATCTATGGCTACACCTTC
.	.	TRBV2	TRBJ2-1	CASSDELPGNEQFF	TGTGCCAGCAGTGACGAACTACCTGGGAATGAGCAGTTCTTC
.	.	TRBV21-1	TRBJ1-4	CASSKVSTGGEKLFF	TGTGCCAGCAGCAAAGTCTCCACAGGGGGAGAAAAACTGTTTTTT
.	.	TRBV12-5	TRBJ2-6	CASAYSGANVLTF	TGTGCTAGTGCGTACTCTGGGGCCAACGTCCTGACTTTC
.	.	TRBV10-3	TRBJ1-5	CAINRESNQPQHF	TGTGCCATCAACAGGGAAAGCAATCAGCCCCAGCATTTT
few	TRBD2	TRBV6-2/TRBV6-3	TRBJ2-4	CASSTTSGGTQNIQYF	TGTGCCAGCAGTACGACTAGCGGGGGGACCCAAAACATTCAGTACTTC
.	.	TRBV3-1/TRBV3-2	TRBJ2-6	CASSPQGTAWPSGANVLTF	TGTGCCAGCAGCCCGCAGGGGACGGCATGGCCCTCTGGGGCCAACGTCCTGACTTTC
few	.	TRBV7-9	TRBJ1-5	CASSLGDVDNQPQHF	TGTGCCAGCAGCTTAGGGGACGTTGACAATCAGCCCCAGCATTTT
once	.	TRBV12-3/TRBV12-4	TRBJ2-5	CASSFSGETQYF	TGTGCCAGCAGTTTCTCAGGAGAGACCCAGTACTTC
.	.	TRBV30	TRBJ1-4	CAWRRQDNEKLFF	TGTGCCTGGAGGAGACAAGATAATGAAAAACTGTTTTTT
.	.	TRBV5-8	TRBJ2-3	CASSRSDTQYF	TGTGCCAGCAGCCGGTCAGATACGCAGTATTTT
once	.	TRBV15	TRBJ2-5	CATSRDLGIQETQYF	TGTGCCACCAGCAGAGATCTTGGGATACAAGAGACCCAGTACTTC
.	.	TRBV24-1	TRBJ2-1	CATSGGVSYNEQFF	TGTGCCACCAGTGGGGGGGTCTCCTACAATGAGCAGTTCTTC
.	TRBD1	TRBV6-6	TRBJ2-5	CASSRGQGTKTQYF	TGTGCCAGCAGCCGCGGACAGGGGACGAAGACCCAGTACTTC
.	.	TRBV29-1	TRBJ1-1	CSHTMGESEAFF	TGCAGCCACACCATGGGGGAATCCGAAGCTTTCTTT